One and the same sample provided the 25 T cell receptor beta chains below, sequenced in a study of response to subunit inactivated influenza vaccine (dated 2018 in TCRdb). The method was RT-PCR. The sequencing machine was an Illumina HiSeq 2500. The raw public reads went through TCRdb reprocessing: fastp at Q25, MiXCR clone calling, in-frame beta chains kept. Identical CDR3 proteins give one entry, which carries the most common genes and DNA. The sample table records about 520,000 distinct CDR3 sequences; roughly 7.9% of these occur just once. The top ten hold about an eighth of the sample. The sample consisted of PBMCs from blood, taken about 23 months after vaccination. The source of these receptors is a man aged 50 to 69 who received an inactivated influenza vaccine. Donor details come from another sample of the same person, matched by shared clones.

The CDR3 protein is CASRFAGGNEKLFF. CDR3 DNA sequence: TGTGCCAGCAGGTTCGCAGGCGGGAATGAAAAACTGTTTTTT. The V gene is TRBV6-1, the J gene TRBJ1-4; D remains ambiguous. Trimming took 6 bases from V and 5 from J, leaving 13 bases between them. The CDR3 spans 14 residues. Germline V gene lookup returns CDR1 MNHNS and CDR2 SASEGT.

The sample holds a few counts of this clonotype. V gene TRBV7-3 combines with J gene TRBJ2-7; D not certain. In germline, CDR1 is SGHTA, CDR2 FQGTGA. Trimming pared 2 bases from V and 3 bases from J, leaving 8 bases between. This CDR3 spans 13 amino acids. The CDR3 reads CASSLGKGYEQYF. CDR3 DNA: TGTGCCAGCAGCTTAGGCAAAGGCTACGAGCAGTACTTC.

This clonotype was seen repeatedly, ten times or more. This sequence joins TRBV11-3 and TRBJ2-7; 8 bases align to TRBD1. From germline, CDR1 is SGHNT and CDR2 YENEEA. Losses at the gene ends were 2 bases for V and 2 bases for J; bases not matched to a gene: 14. The CDR3 covers 18 residues. DNA of the CDR3: TGTGCCAGCAGCTTATCTACCCCGTCAGGGGGCTCCCCCTACGAGCAGTACTTC. Translating it yields CASSLSTPSGGSPYEQYF.

This sequence joins TRBV7-2 and TRBJ2-3, with a possible D match to TRBD1 (6 bases). The CDR3 has 13 residues. Germline V gene lookup returns CDR1 SGHTA and CDR2 FQGNSA. Trimming removed 3 bases from V and 5 bases from J, with 9 bases in between. CDR3 DNA: TGTGCCAGCAGCTTCCTACAGGGAGATACGCAGTATTTT. It translates to CASSFLQGDTQYF. The full variable domain, its missing parts supplied by reference TRBV7-2 and TRBJ2-3, is GAGVSQSPSNKVTEKGKDVELRCDPISGHTALYWYRQSLGQGLEFLIYFQGNSAPDKSGLPSDRFSAERTGGSVSTLTIQRTQQEDSAVYLCASSFLQGDTQYFGPGTRLTVL.

This clonotype was seen a handful of times. The V gene is TRBV5-1, the J gene TRBJ2-1, with TRBD2 matching 8 bases. The trim removed 4 bases at V and 0 bases at J, leaving 3 bases unmatched. This CDR3 region has 15 residues. Germline V gene sequence: CDR1 SGHRS, CDR2 YFSETQ. In nucleotides, the CDR3 is TGCGCCAGCAGCCCGGCGGGGGGCTCCTACAATGAGCAGTTCTTC. Its translation is CASSPAGGSYNEQFF. The entire variable domain, with the rest obtained from reference TRBV5-1 and TRBJ2-1, is as follows: KAGVTQTPRYLIKTRGQQVTLSCSPISGHRSVSWYQQTPGQGLQFLFEYFSETQRNKGNFPGRFSGRQFSNSRSEMNVSTLELGDSALYLCASSPAGGSYNEQFFGPGTRLTVL.

The chain joins TRBV6-2 or TRBV6-3 to TRBJ2-4; D not resolved. Trimming shortened V by 0 bases and J by 1 base, and 7 bases separated the two germline ends. This CDR3 spans 15 amino acids. CDR1 MNHEY and CDR2 SVGEGT come from the germline V gene. The CDR3 is CASSYSGRAKNIQYF. CDR3 sequence (DNA): TGTGCCAGCAGTTACTCGGGCCGGGCCAAAAACATTCAGTACTTC.

This chain connects TRBV3-1 to TRBJ1-2; TRBD1 matches 11 bases. Germline V gives CDR1 LGHDT, CDR2 YNNKEL (reference sequence). Losses at the gene ends were 4 bases for V and 14 bases for J; bases not matched to a gene: 6. The CDR3 length is 12 residues. CDR3 sequence reads: CASSPPGQGGTF. CDR3 coding DNA: TGTGCCAGCAGCCCCCCGGGACAGGGGGGAACCTTC.

The rearrangement links TRBV7-9 to TRBJ1-2; tentatively, D is TRBD1 (5 bases). The CDR3 totals 13 residues. Trimming took 5 bases from V and 8 from J, leaving 15 bases between them. Germline V gene lookup returns CDR1 SEHNR and CDR2 FQNEAQ (reference sequence). The chain's CDR3 is CASSQVAGQGYTF. The CDR3 DNA reads as TGTGCCAGCAGCCAAGTTGCGGGGCAAGGCTACACCTTC.

This clonotype was seen a handful of times. V and J are TRBV7-9 and TRBJ2-3; D is uncertain. The CDR3 contains 12 residues. The germline V gene encodes CDR1 SEHNR and CDR2 FQNEAQ (reference sequence). With 5 bases removed from V and 3 bases from J, the gap between germline ends came to 6 bases. CDR3 sequence: CASSAQTDTQYF. The DNA for the CDR3 is TGTGCCAGCAGCGCTCAGACAGATACGCAGTATTTT.

The table lists this clonotype with many counts. The chain joins TRBV9 to TRBJ2-7; D unresolved. From germline, CDR1 is SGDLS and CDR2 YYNGEE. CDR3 length equals 15 residues. The V end was cut by 4 bases, the J end by 5 bases, with 19 bases between. The CDR3 sequence is CASSRVPGPGNEQYF. CDR3 nucleotides: TGTGCCAGCAGCCGGGTCCCAGGTCCTGGAAACGAGCAGTACTTC.

This clonotype has at least ten counts. In DNA form, the CDR3 reads TGTGCCAGCAGCTCCCGGGGGGGCGTCTATGAGCAGTTCTTC. Residues: CASSSRGGVYEQFF. This chain links TRBV9 with TRBJ2-1; TRBD2 matches 8 bases. The germline V gene encodes CDR1 SGDLS and CDR2 YYNGEE. This CDR3 is built from 14 residues. V lost 4 bases and J lost 8; bases outside the gene matches: 8.

The rearrangement links TRBV12-3 or TRBV12-4 to TRBJ1-2; D is ambiguous. V dropped 2 bases and J dropped 6 bases, with 7 bases sitting between them. This CDR3 contains 12 residues. The chain's CDR3 is CASSLYADGYTF. Here the CDR3 DNA reads TGTGCCAGCAGTTTATATGCGGATGGCTACACCTTC.

This clonotype was counted at least ten times. J is TRBJ1-5 and V is TRBV12-3 or TRBV12-4; D gene unclear. The V end was cut by 2 bases, the J end by 5 bases, with 7 bases between. There are 13 residues in the CDR3. CDR3 in amino acids: CASSLIEDQPQHF. CDR3 DNA sequence: TGTGCCAGCAGTTTAATAGAGGATCAGCCCCAGCATTTT.

This clonotype was counted between two and nine times. The chain joins TRBV24-1 to TRBJ2-3, with D hard to call. The V gene lost 4 bases and the J gene lost 4 bases, with 14 bases spanning the gap. The V gene's germline CDR1 is KGHDR and CDR2 SFDVKD. The CDR3 runs 15 residues. CDR3 in DNA: TGTGCCACCAGTGACCTGGTGACTGCCCCAGATACGCAGTATTTT. Translating it yields CATSDLVTAPDTQYF.

This clonotype showed up just a few times. The V and J genes are TRBV20-1 and TRBJ2-3, with D perhaps matching TRBD2 (6 bases). Germline V CDR1 and CDR2: DFQATT, SNEGSKA (reference sequence). Trimming stripped 6 bases from V and 1 base from J, with 11 bases between. This CDR3 has 13 residues. CDR3 loop: CSAPASGTDTQYF. CDR3 nucleotide sequence: TGCAGTGCCCCTGCTAGCGGCACAGATACGCAGTATTTT.

The chain has TRBV3-1 and TRBJ2-5; 8 positions agree with TRBD1. Germline V gene data show CDR1 as LGHDT and CDR2 as YNNKEL (reference sequence). The CDR3 is 15 residues long. V shed 5 bases, J shed 4 bases, and the junction held 9 bases outside the gene matches. The DNA for the CDR3 is TGTGCCAGCAGCGAGGATGGGACAGGATTAGAGACCCAGTACTTC. Encoded protein: CASSEDGTGLETQYF.

This clonotype has a handful of counts. The gene calls are TRBV5-1 and TRBJ2-7; tentatively, D is TRBD2 (5 bases). Trimming took off 7 bases at V and 2 bases at J, with 10 bases between the two ends. The germline gives CDR1 SGHRS, CDR2 YFSETQ. This CDR3 is built from 12 residues. DNA of the CDR3: TGCGCCAGCCGGGGTTCCACCTACGAGCAGTACTTC. It is translated as CASRGSTYEQYF. The full variable domain, with the rest looked up from reference TRBV5-1 and TRBJ2-7, is KAGVTQTPRYLIKTRGQQVTLSCSPISGHRSVSWYQQTPGQGLQFLFEYFSETQRNKGNFPGRFSGRQFSNSRSEMNVSTLELGDSALYLCASRGSTYEQYFGPGTRLTVT.

This clonotype was detected many times. The chain has TRBV20-1 and TRBJ2-1; D gene uncertain. The CDR3 has 11 residues. Germline assignment: CDR1 DFQATT and CDR2 SNEGSKA (reference sequence). V was trimmed by 3 bases and J by 6 bases, leaving 6 bases between them. CDR3 protein: CSASGVNEQFF. CDR3 DNA: TGCAGTGCTAGTGGGGTCAATGAGCAGTTCTTC.

V gene TRBV11-2 combines with J gene TRBJ2-5, with a weak D call TRBD1 (6 bases). Trimming took off 6 bases at V and 5 bases at J, with 16 bases between the two ends. The CDR3 length is 14 residues. Per germline, CDR1 SGHAT and CDR2 FQNNGV. The CDR3 protein is CASSGGLEGETQYF. The CDR3 DNA follows: TGTGCCAGCAGTGGGGGCCTAGAGGGTGAGACCCAGTACTTC.

The sample holds many counts of this clonotype. The chain carries TRBV6-2 or TRBV6-3 and TRBJ2-7; D ambiguous. CDR1 MNHEY and CDR2 SVGEGT come from the germline V gene. Trimming pared 6 bases from V and 2 bases from J, leaving 14 bases between. This CDR3 region has 14 residues. CDR3 amino acids: CASRNPGLAYEQYF. The DNA of the CDR3 is TGTGCCAGCAGGAATCCGGGCCTAGCCTACGAGCAGTACTTC.

This chain connects TRBV20-1 to TRBJ2-3; 7 nucleotides agree with TRBD2. The CDR3 runs to 14 residues. After removal of 5 bases from V and 0 bases from J, the junction contained 5 bases not matched to a gene. Germline V gene lookup returns CDR1 DFQATT and CDR2 SNEGSKA (reference sequence). The CDR3 loop reads CSAHSGSSTDTQYF. The CDR3 bases are TGCAGTGCTCATAGCGGGTCTAGCACAGATACGCAGTATTTT.

There are a few counts of this clonotype. CDR3 in DNA: TGCGCCAGCAGCCAAGGGTCTGACAGCCTTAATTCACCCCTCCACTTT. This codes for CASSQGSDSLNSPLHF. The genes are TRBV4-3 and TRBJ1-6, with D possibly being TRBD1 (5 bases). CDR1 and CDR2 (germline): LGHNA, YSLEER. The CDR3 runs 16 residues. Trimming cost V 1 base and J 6 bases, with 13 bases left between them.

The chain is built from TRBV7-8 and TRBJ1-5; D gene uncertain. From germline, CDR1 is SGHVS and CDR2 FQNEAQ. The CDR3 is 14 amino acids. Trimming left V 6 bases short and J 2 bases short, with 11 bases between. CDR3 DNA: TGTGCCAGCAGTCCTATCGGGGGCAATCAGCCCCAGCATTTT. Residues: CASSPIGGNQPQHF. Full variable domain (rest looked up from reference TRBV7-8 and TRBJ1-5): GAGVSQSPRYKVAKRGQDVALRCDPISGHVSLFWYQQALGQGPEFLTYFQNEAQLDKSGLPSDRFFAERPEGSVSTLKIQRTQQEDSAVYLCASSPIGGNQPQHFGDGTRLSIL.

This clonotype was observed at least ten times. The chain is built from TRBV5-1 and TRBJ2-1; maybe TRBD1 (6 bases). Germline lookup yields CDR1 SGHRS and CDR2 YFSETQ. V was clipped by 4 bases and J by 7 bases, with 24 bases between them. The CDR3 extends over 17 amino acids. The CDR3 here is CASSVGSGTQRGNEQFF. In DNA form, the CDR3 reads TGCGCCAGCAGCGTGGGTTCGGGGACACAAAGGGGGAATGAGCAGTTCTTC.

This clonotype has only a few counts. V usage is TRBV5-1 and J usage is TRBJ2-1; 10 nucleotides match TRBD2. The V segment lost 0 bases and the J segment 0 bases; nucleotides outside the gene matches: 12. This CDR3 is 20 amino acids long. From germline, CDR1 is SGHRS and CDR2 YFSETQ. The CDR3 region is CASSLDLAGVGVGSYNEQFF. DNA of the CDR3: TGCGCCAGCAGCTTGGATCTAGCGGGAGTCGGTGTCGGCTCCTACAATGAGCAGTTCTTC.